This T cell receptor beta chain was documented in a study of shared clonotypes between healthy human individuals. Findings and caveats of the study: Sharing across four donors was highest in naive CD4 (around 5%) and lowest in memory CD8 (about 0.4%). Sharing of clonotypes among donors was expected to vary with sequencing depth.

Note on this clone: As yet, its antigen is unknown.

Per the original methods: Without quality scores, immunoSEQ junctional reads could not be filtered like full-length reads. The protocol was immunoSEQ multiplex PCR, while the TCRdb copy is restricted to in-frame clones and leaves out a portion. V, J and clone size reflect that table, while D and trimming were determined from the DNA. The table includes approximately 700,000 clones, around 78% detected once. This CDR3 contains 16 residues. Germline CDR1 SGDLS, CDR2 YYNGEE. Trimming cost V 0 bases and J 1 base, with 10 bases left between them. The material sequenced was memory CD4+ T cells sorted from blood. This sample's subset: CD45RA-negative fraction. The clonotype originates from a woman aged 25 to 39 in good health. J is TRBJ2-2 and V is TRBV9; D is unclear. The CDR3 sequence: CASSVVEGVNTGELFF. In nucleotides, the CDR3 is TGTGCCAGCAGCGTAGTTGAAGGAGTGAACACCGGGGAGCTGTTTTTT.